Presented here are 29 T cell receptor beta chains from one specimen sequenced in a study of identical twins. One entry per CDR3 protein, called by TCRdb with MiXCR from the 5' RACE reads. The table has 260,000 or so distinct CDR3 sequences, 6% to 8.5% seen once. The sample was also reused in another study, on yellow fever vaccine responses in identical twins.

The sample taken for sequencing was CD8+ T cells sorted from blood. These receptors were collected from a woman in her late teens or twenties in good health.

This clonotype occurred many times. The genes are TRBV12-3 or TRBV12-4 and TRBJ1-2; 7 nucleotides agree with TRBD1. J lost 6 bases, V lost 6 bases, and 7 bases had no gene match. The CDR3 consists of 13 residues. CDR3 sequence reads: CASSPDRVHGYTF. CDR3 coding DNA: TGTGCCAGCAGCCCTGACAGGGTCCATGGCTACACCTTC.

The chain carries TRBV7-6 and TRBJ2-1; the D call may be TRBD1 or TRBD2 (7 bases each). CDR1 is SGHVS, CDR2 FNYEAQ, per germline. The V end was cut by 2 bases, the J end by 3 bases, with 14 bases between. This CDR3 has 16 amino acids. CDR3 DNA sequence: TGTGCCAGCAGCTTACAGCGGGACAGTATCTACAATGAGCAGTTCTTC. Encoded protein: CASSLQRDSIYNEQFF.

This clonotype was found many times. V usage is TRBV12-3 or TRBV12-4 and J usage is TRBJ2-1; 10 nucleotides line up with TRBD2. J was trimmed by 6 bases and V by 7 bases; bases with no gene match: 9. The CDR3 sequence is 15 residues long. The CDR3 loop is CASTLGLAATNEQFF. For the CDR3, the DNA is TGTGCCAGCACACTCGGACTAGCGGCCACCAATGAGCAGTTCTTC.

DNA for the CDR3: TGTGCCAGCAGGGTTAACTCCTACAATGAGCAGTTCTTC. This encodes CASRVNSYNEQFF. The chain employs TRBV5-4 and TRBJ2-1; no definite D call. Trimming left V 5 bases short and J 0 bases short, with 6 bases between. This CDR3 contains 13 residues. The germline gives CDR1 SGHNT, CDR2 YYREEE (reference sequence).

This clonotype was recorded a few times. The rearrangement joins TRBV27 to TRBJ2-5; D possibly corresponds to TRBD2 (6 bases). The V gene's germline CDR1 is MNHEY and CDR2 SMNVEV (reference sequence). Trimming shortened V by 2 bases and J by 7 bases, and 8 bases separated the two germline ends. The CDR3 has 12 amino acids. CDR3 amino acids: CASSLQGGTQYF. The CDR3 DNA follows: TGTGCCAGCAGTTTACAGGGAGGGACCCAGTACTTC.

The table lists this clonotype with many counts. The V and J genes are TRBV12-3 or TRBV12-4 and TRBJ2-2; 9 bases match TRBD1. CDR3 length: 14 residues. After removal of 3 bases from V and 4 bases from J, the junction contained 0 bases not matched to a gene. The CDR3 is CASSLDRGTGELFF. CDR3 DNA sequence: TGTGCCAGCAGTTTGGACAGGGGCACCGGGGAGCTGTTTTTT.

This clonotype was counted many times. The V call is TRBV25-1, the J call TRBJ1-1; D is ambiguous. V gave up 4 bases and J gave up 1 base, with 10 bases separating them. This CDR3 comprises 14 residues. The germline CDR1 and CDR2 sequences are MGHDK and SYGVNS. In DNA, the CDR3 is TGTGCCAGCAGTGTCGGCCTAAGGAACACTGAAGCTTTCTTT. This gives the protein CASSVGLRNTEAFF. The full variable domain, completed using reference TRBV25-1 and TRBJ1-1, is EADIYQTPRYLVIGTGKKITLECSQTMGHDKMYWYQQDPGMELHLIHYSYGVNSTEKGDLSSESTVSRIRTEHFPLTLESARPSHTSQYLCASSVGLRNTEAFFGQGTRLTVV.

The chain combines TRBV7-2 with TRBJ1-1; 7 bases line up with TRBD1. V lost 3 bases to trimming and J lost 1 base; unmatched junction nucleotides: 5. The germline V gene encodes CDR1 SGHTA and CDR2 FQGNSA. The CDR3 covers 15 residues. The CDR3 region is CASSLAGTANTEAFF. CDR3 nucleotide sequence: TGTGCCAGCAGCTTGGCCGGGACAGCGAACACTGAAGCTTTCTTT.

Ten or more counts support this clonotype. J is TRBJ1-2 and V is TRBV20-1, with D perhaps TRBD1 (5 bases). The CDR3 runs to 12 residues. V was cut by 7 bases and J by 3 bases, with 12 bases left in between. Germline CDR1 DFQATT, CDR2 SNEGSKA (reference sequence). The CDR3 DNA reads TGCAGTGTCGTCAGGGCGGACTATGGCTACACCTTC. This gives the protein CSVVRADYGYTF.

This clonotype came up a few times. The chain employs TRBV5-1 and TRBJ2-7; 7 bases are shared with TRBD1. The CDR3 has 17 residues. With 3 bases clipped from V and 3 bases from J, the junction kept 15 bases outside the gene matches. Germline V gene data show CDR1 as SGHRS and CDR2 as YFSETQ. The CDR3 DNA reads TGCGCCAGCAGCTCCCACACCTGGGACAGTGAAGACTACGAGCAGTACTTC. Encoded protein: CASSSHTWDSEDYEQYF.

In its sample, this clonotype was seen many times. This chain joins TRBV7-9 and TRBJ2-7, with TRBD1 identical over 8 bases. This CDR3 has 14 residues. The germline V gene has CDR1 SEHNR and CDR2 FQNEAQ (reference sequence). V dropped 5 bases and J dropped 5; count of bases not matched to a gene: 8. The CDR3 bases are TGTGCCAGCAGCCCACCGACAGGGGTAAACGAGCAGTACTTC. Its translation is CASSPPTGVNEQYF.

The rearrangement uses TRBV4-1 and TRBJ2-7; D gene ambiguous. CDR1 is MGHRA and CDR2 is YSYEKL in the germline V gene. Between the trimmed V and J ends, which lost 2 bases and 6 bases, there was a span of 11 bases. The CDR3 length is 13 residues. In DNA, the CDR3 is TGCGCCAGCAGCCAAAGGGAAGGGATCGAGCAGTACGTC. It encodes CASSQREGIEQYV.

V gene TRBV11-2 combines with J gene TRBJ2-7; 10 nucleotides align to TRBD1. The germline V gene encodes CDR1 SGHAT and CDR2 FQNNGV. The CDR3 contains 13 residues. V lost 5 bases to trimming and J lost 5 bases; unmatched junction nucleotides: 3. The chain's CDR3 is CASSPGQGNEQYF. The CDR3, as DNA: TGTGCCAGCAGCCCGGGACAGGGGAACGAGCAGTACTTC.

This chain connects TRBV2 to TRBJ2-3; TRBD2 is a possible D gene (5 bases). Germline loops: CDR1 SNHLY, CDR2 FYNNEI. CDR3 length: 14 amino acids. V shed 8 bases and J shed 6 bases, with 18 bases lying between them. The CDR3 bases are TGTGCCAGCCTCGGACTCGACCTCACGGATACGCAGTATTTT. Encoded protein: CASLGLDLTDTQYF.

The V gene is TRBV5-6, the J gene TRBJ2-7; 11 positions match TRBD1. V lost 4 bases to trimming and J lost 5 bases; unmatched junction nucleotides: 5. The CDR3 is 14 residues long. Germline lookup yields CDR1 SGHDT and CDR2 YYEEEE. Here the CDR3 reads CASSHGQGANEQYF. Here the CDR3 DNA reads TGTGCCAGCAGCCATGGACAGGGGGCTAACGAGCAGTACTTC.

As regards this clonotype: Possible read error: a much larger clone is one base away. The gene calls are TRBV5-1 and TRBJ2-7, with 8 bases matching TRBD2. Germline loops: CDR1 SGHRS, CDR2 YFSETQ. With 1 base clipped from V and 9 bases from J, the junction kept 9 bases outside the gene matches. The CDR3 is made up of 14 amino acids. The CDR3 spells CASSLRAGDGVQYF. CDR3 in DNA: TGCGCCAGCAGCTTGAGAGCGGGAGACGGGGTGCAGTACTTC.

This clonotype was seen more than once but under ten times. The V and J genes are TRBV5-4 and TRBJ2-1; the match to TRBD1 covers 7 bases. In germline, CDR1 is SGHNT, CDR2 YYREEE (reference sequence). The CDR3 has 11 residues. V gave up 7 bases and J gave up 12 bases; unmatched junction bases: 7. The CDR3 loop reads CASGDGQAQFF. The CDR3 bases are TGTGCCAGCGGCGACGGACAGGCGCAGTTCTTC.

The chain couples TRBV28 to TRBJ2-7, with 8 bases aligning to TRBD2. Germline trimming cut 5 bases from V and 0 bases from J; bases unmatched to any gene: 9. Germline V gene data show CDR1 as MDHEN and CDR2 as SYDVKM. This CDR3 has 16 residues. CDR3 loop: CASSPSSGQSSYEQYV. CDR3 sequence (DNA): TGTGCCAGCAGTCCCTCTAGCGGGCAGAGCTCCTACGAGCAGTACGTC.

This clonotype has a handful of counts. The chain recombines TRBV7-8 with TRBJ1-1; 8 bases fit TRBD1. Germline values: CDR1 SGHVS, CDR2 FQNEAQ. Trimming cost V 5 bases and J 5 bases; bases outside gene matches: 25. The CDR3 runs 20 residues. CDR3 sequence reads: CASSGENIDRGGALETEAFF. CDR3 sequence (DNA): TGTGCCAGCAGCGGAGAAAACATCGACAGGGGAGGGGCCTTAGAGACTGAAGCTTTCTTT.

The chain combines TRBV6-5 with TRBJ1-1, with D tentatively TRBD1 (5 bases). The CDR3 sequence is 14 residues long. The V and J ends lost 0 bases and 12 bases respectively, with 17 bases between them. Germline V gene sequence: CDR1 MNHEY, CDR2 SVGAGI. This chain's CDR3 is CASSYSFPDSPPFF. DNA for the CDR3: TGTGCCAGCAGTTACTCATTCCCTGACAGCCCACCTTTCTTT.

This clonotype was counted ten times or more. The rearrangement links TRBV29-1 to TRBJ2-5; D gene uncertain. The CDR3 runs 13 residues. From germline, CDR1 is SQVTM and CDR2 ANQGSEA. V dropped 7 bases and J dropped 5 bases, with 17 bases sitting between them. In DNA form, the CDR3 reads TGCAGCGATGATTCCCTCCCGGCGGAGACCCAGTACTTC. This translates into CSDDSLPAETQYF.

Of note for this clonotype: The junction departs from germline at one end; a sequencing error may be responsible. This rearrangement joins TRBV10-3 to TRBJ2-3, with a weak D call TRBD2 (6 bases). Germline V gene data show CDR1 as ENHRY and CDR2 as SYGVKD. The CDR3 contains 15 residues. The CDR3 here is CAISEAGISTDTHYF. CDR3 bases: TGTGCCATCAGTGAGGCGGGGATTAGCACAGATACGCACTATTTT.

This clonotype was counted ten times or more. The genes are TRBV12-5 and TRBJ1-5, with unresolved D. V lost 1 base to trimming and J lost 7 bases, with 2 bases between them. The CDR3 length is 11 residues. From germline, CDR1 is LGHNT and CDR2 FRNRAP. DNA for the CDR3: TGTGCTAGTGGTTTGGGACAGCCCCAGCATTTT. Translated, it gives CASGLGQPQHF. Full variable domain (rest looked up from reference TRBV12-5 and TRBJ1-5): DARVTQTPRHKVTEMGQEVTMRCQPILGHNTVFWYRQTMMQGLELLAYFRNRAPLDDSGMPKDRFSAEMPDATLATLKIQPSEPRDSAVYFCASGLGQPQHFGDGTRLSIL.

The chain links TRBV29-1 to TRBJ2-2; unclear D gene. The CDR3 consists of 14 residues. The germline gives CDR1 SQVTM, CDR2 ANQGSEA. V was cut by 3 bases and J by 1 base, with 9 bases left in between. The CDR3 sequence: CSVESQLNTGELFF. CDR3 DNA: TGCAGCGTTGAGAGTCAGCTGAACACCGGGGAGCTGTTTTTT.

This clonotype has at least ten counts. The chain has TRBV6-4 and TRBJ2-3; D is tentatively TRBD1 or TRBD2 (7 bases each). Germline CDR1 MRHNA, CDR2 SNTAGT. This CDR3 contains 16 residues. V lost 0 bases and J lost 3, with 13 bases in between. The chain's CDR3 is CASSDSAGGATDTQYF. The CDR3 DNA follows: TGTGCCAGCAGTGACTCCGCAGGGGGGGCTACAGATACGCAGTATTTT.

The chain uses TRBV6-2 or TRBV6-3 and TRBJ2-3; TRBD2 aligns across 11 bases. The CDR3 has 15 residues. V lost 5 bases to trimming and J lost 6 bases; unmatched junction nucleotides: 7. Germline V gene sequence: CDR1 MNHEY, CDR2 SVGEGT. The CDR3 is CASSLTSGDSDTQYF. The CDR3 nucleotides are TGTGCCAGCAGTCTGACTAGCGGGGATTCCGATACGCAGTATTTT.

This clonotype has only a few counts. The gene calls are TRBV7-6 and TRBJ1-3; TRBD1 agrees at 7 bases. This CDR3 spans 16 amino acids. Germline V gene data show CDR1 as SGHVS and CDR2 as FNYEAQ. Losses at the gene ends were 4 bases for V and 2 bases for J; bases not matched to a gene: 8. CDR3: CASSSARDSTGNTIYF. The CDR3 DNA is TGTGCCAGCAGCTCCGCCCGGGACAGCACTGGAAACACCATATATTTT.

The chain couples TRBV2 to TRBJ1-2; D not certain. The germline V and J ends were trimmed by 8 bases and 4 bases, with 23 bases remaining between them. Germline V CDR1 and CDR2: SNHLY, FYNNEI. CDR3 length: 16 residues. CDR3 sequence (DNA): TGTGCCAGCGGCGAGTATGGGATCCAGTCCCTCTATGGCTACACCTTC. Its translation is CASGEYGIQSLYGYTF.

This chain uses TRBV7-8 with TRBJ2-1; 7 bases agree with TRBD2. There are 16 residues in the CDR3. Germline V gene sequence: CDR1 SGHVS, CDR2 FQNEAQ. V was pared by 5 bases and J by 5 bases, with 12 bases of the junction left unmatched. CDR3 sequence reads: CASSTLASGANNEQFF. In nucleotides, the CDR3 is TGTGCCAGCAGCACCCTCGCCAGCGGGGCGAACAATGAGCAGTTCTTC. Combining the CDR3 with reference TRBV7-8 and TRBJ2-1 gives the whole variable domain GAGVSQSPRYKVAKRGQDVALRCDPISGHVSLFWYQQALGQGPEFLTYFQNEAQLDKSGLPSDRFFAERPEGSVSTLKIQRTQQEDSAVYLCASSTLASGANNEQFFGPGTRLTVL.